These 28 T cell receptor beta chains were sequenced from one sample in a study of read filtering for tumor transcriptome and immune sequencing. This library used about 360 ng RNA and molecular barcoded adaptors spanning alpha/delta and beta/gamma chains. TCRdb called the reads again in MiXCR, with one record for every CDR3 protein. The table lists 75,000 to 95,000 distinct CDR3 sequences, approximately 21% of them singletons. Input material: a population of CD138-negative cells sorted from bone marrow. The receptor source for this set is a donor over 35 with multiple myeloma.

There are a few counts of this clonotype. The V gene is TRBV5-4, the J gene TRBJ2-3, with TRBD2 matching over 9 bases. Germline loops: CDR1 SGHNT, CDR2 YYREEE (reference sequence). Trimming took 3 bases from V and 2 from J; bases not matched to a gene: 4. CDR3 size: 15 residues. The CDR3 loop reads CASSSSGGFTDTQYF. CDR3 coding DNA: TGTGCCAGCAGCTCAAGCGGGGGGTTCACAGATACGCAGTATTTT. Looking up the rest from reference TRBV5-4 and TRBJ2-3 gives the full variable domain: ETGVTQSPTHLIKTRGQQVTLRCSSQSGHNTVSWYQQALGQGPQFIFQYYREEENGRGNFPPRFSGLQFPNYSSELNVNALELDDSALYLCASSSSGGFTDTQYFGPGTRLTVL.

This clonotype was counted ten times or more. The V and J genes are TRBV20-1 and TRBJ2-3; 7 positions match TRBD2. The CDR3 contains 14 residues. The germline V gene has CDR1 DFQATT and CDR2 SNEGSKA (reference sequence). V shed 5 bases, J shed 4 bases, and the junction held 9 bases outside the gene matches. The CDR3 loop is CSASQRRGADTQYF. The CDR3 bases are TGCAGTGCTTCCCAAAGACGGGGGGCAGATACGCAGTATTTT.

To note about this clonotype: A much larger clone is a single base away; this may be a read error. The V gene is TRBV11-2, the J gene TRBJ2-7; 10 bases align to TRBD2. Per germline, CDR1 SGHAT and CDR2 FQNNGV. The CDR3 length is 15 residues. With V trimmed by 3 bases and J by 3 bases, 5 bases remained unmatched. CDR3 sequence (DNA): TGTGCCAGCAGCTTCATGGGACTAGCGTTCTACGAGCAGTACTTC. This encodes CASSFMGLAFYEQYF.

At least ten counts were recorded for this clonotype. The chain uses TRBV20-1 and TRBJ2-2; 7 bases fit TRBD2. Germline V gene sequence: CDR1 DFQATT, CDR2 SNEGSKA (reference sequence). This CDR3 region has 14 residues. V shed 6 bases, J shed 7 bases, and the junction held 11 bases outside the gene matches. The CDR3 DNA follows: TGCAGTGCCAGCTCGCGCGGGGGAGGCGGGGAGCTGTTTTTT. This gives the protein CSASSRGGGGELFF.

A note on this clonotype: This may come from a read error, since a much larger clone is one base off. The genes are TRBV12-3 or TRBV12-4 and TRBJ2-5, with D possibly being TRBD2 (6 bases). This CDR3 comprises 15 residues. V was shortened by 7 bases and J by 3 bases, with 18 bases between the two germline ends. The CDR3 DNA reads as TGTGCCAGCACAAGCGCGGGACCAACCAAAGAGACCCAGTACTTC. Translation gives CASTSAGPTKETQYF.

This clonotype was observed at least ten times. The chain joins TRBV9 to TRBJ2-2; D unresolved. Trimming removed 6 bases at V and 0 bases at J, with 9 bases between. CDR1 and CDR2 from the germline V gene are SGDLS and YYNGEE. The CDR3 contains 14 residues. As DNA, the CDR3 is TGTGCCAGCAAGGGCAACGCGAACACCGGGGAGCTGTTTTTT. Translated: CASKGNANTGELFF.

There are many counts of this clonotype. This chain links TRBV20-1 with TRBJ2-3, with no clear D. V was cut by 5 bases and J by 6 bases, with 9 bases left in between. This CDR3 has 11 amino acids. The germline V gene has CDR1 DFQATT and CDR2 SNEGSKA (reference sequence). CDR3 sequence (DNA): TGCAGTGCTTCACAATTGGATACGCAGTATTTT. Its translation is CSASQLDTQYF.

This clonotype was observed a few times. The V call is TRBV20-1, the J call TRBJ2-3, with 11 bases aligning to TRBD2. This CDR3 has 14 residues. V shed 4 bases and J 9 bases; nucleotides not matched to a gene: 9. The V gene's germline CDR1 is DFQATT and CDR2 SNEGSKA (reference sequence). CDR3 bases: TGCAGTGCTATCCTAGCGGGGGGAAGAGGGACGCAGTATTTT. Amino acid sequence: CSAILAGGRGTQYF.

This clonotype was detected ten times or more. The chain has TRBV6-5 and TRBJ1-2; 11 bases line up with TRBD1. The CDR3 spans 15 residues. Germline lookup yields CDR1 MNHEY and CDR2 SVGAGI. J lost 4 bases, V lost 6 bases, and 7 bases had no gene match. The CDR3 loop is CASRAGTGGLYGYTF. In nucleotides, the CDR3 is TGTGCCAGCAGAGCCGGGACAGGGGGACTCTATGGCTACACCTTC.

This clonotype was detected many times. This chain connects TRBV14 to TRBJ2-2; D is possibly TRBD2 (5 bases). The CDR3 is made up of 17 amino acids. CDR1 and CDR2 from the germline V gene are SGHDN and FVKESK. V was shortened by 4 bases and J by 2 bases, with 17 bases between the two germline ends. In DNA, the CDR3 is TGTGCCAGCAGCCGTCACGGACGAGGGAGAAACACCGGGGAGCTGTTTTTT. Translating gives CASSRHGRGRNTGELFF.

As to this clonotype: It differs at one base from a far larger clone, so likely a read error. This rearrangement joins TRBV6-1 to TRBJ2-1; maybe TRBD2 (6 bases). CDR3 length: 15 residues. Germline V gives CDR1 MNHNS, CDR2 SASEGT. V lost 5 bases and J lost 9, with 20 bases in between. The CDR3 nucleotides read TGTGCCAGCAGTCTTACTATCGGGGGTGGGCTTGAGCAGTTCTTC. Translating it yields CASSLTIGGGLEQFF.

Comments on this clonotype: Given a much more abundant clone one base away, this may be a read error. The CDR3 protein is CSVLGKNEKLLF. The CDR3 nucleotides are TGCAGCGTGTTAGGGAAGAATGAAAAACTGCTTTTT. This rearrangement joins TRBV29-1 to TRBJ1-4; D is ambiguous. CDR1 and CDR2 from the germline V gene are SQVTM and ANQGSEA. This CDR3 is 12 amino acids long.

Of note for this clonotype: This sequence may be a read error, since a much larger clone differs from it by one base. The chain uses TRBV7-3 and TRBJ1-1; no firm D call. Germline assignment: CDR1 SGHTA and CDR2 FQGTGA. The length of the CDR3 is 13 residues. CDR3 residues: CASSLNMNTEASF. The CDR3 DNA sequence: TGTGCCAGCAGCTTAAATATGAACACTGAAGCTTCCTTT.

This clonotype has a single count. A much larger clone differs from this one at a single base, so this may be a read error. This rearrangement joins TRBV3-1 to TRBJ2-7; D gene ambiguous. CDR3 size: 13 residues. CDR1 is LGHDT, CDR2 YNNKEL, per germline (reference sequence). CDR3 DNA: TGTGCCAGCAGCCACGGGCAGACCTACGAGCAGCACTTC. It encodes CASSHGQTYEQHF.

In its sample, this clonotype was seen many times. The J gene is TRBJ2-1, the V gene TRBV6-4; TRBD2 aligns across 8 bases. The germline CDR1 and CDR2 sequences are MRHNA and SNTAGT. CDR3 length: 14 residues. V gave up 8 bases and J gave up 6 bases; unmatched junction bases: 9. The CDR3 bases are TGTGCCAGCTCTTCGATAGCGGGAAGCAATGAGCAGTTCTTC. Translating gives CASSSIAGSNEQFF.

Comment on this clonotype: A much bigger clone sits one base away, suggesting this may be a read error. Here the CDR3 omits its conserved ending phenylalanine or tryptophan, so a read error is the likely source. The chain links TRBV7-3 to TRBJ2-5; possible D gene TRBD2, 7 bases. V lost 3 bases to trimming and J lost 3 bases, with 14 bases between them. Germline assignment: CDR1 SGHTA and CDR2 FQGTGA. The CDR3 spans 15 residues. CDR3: CASSLGGRVEETQYL. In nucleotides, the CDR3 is TGTGCCAGCAGCTTGGGGGGGCGGGTGGAAGAGACCCAGTACCTC.

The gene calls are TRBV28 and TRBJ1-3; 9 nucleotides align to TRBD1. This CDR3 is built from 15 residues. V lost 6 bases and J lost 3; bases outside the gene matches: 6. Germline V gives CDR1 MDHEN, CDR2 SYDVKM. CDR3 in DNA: TGTGCCAGCAGGTCAACAGGGGGCCGTGGAAACACCATATATTTT. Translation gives CASRSTGGRGNTIYF.

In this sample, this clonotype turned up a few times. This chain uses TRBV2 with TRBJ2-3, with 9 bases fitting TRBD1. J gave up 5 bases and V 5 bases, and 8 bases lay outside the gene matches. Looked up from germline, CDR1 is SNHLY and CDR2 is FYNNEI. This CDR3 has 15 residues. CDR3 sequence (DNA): TGTGCCAGCAGTTTAGACAGGGGGGATGAAGATACGCAGTATTTT. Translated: CASSLDRGDEDTQYF.

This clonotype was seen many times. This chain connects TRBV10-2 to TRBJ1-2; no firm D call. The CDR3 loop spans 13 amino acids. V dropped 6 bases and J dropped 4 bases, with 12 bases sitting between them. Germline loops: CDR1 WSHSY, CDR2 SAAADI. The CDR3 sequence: CASSFSGPYGYTF. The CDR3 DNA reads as TGCGCCAGCAGCTTCTCAGGACCCTATGGCTACACCTTC.

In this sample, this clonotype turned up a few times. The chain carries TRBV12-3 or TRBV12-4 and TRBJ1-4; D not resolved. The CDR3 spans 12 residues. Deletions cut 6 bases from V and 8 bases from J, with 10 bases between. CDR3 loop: CASSPYGEKLFF. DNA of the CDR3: TGTGCCAGCAGCCCTTATGGAGAAAAACTGTTTTTT.

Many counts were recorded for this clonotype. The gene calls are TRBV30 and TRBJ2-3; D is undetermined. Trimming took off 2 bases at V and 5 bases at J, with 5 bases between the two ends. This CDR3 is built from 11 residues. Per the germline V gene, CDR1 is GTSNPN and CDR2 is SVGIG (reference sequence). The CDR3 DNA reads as TGTGCCTGGAGTAGGAAAGATACGCAGTATTTT. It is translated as CAWSRKDTQYF.

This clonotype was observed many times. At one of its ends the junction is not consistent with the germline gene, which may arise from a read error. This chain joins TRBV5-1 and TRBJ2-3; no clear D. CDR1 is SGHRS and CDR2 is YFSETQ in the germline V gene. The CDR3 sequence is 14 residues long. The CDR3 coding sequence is TGTGCCAGCAGCCTCGGGCCTAGCACAGATACGCAGTATTTT. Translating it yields CASSLGPSTDTQYF.

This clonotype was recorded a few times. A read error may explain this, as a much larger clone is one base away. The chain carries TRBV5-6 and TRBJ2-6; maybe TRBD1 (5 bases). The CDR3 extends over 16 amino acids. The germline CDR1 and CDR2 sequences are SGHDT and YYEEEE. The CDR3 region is CASSLASFSGANALTF. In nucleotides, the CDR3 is TGTGCCAGCAGCTTGGCAAGTTTCTCTGGGGCCAACGCCCTGACTTTC.

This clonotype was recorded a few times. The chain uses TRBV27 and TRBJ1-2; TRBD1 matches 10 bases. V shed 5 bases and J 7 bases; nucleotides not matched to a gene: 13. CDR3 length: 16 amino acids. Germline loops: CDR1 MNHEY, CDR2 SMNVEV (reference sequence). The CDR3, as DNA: TGTGCCAGCAGTGGGGACCGGGACAGGGGTTCGTTTGGCTACACCTTC. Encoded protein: CASSGDRDRGSFGYTF.

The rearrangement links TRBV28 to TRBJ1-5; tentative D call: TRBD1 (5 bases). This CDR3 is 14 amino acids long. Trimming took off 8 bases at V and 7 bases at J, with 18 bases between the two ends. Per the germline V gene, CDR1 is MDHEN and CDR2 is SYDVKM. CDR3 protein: CASAPTGGTQPQHF. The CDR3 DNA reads TGTGCCAGCGCCCCGACGGGGGGGACCCAGCCCCAGCATTTT.

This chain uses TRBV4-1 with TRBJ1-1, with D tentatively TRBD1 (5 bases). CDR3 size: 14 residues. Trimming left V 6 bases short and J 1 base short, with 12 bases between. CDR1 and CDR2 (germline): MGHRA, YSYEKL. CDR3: CASRKEDTNTEAFF. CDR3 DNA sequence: TGCGCCAGCAGAAAGGAGGACACGAACACTGAAGCTTTCTTT.

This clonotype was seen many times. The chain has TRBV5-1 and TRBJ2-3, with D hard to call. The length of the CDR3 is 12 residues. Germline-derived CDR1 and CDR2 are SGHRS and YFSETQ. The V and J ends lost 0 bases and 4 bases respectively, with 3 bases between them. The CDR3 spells CASSLVPDTQYF. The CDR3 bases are TGCGCCAGCAGCTTGGTCCCAGATACGCAGTATTTT. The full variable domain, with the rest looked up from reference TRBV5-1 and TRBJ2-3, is KAGVTQTPRYLIKTRGQQVTLSCSPISGHRSVSWYQQTPGQGLQFLFEYFSETQRNKGNFPGRFSGRQFSNSRSEMNVSTLELGDSALYLCASSLVPDTQYFGPGTRLTVL.

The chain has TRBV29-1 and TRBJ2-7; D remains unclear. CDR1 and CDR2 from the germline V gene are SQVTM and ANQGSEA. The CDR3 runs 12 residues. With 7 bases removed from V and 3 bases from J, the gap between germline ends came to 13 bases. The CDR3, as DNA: TGCAGCGCATCGGACGGAGTCTACGAGCAGTACTTC. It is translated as CSASDGVYEQYF.